This is a list of T cell receptor beta chains from one sample in a study of cytomegalovirus exposure and HLA in healthy donors. Using immunoSEQ multiplex PCR, the repertoire was profiled, and TCRdb retains in-frame clones only, with some absent. The sample has some 120,000 clones; approximately 90% are singletons. The sequencing input was PBMCs. These TCRs come from a woman between 18 and 30 years old in good health and CMV-seronegative. The CDR3 runs from the conserved cysteine through the conserved F or W. The order of the fields is D gene, V gene, clone size, CDR3 length, J gene, CDR3 DNA, CDR3 protein. A D gene is named only where the DNA matches it firmly. Expanded clones get a size class; other rows say once, few or many, or leave the size out.

NA,TRBV19,NA,16,TRBJ2-1,TGTGCCAGTAGTATAGGCAGAACCATTTCTTACAATGAGCAGTTCTTC,CASSIGRTISYNEQFF
NA,TRBV27,NA,14,TRBJ1-6,TGTGCCAGCAGTTTAGGACGGAGGAATTCACCCCTCCACTTT,CASSLGRRNSPLHF
NA,TRBV19,NA,14,TRBJ1-1,TGTGCCAGTAGTACAGGGGAATCGAACACTGAAGCTTTCTTT,CASSTGESNTEAFF
TRBD1,TRBV18,NA,15,TRBJ2-7,TGTGCCAGCTCAGCAGGGACAGTTGGGACCTACGAGCAGTACTTC,CASSAGTVGTYEQYF
TRBD2,TRBV5-1,NA,15,TRBJ2-3,TGCGCCAGTTCAGCCGGGACTAGTGTCGCAGATACGCAGTATTTT,CASSAGTSVADTQYF
NA,TRBV30,NA,16,TRBJ1-6,TGTGCCTGGAGTGTGGAAGGGAGCTCCTATAATTCACCCCTCCACTTT,CAWSVEGSSYNSPLHF
NA,TRBV7-2,NA,13,TRBJ2-3,TGTGCCAGCAGCTTACCCCACACAGATACGCAGTATTTT,CASSLPHTDTQYF
TRBD1,TRBV18,NA,18,TRBJ1-2,TGTGCCAGCTCACCGAAAACCGGGACAGGGCTCCTTGCTGGAGGCTACACCTTC,CASSPKTGTGLLAGGYTF
NA,TRBV28,once,14,TRBJ2-5,TGTGCCAGCAGTTTCGGGGGAGCGCAAGAGACCCAGTACTTC,CASSFGGAQETQYF
NA,TRBV18,NA,16,TRBJ1-1,TGTGCCAGCTCACCACGCGGGGGGCTTGTGGGCACTGAAGCTTTCTTT,CASSPRGGLVGTEAFF
TRBD2,TRBV5-1,NA,16,TRBJ2-1,TGCGCCAGCAGCACTAAACGACCTAGCGGGAGAAATGAGCAGTTCTTC,CASSTKRPSGRNEQFF
NA,TRBV19,NA,14,TRBJ2-7,TGTGCCAGTAGCCCCCGACTAAACTCCTACGAGCAGTACTTC,CASSPRLNSYEQYF
NA,TRBV28,NA,15,TRBJ2-5,TGTGCCAGCAGTCTGACGTTAGGGGATTCTGAGACCCAGTACTTC,CASSLTLGDSETQYF
NA,TRBV30,medium-sized,13,TRBJ2-2,TGTGCCTGGAGTACAACAGAAACCGGGGAGCTGTTTTTT,CAWSTTETGELFF
NA,TRBV15,NA,15,TRBJ1-2,TGTGCCACCAGCAGAGACCGCGCTGTAAACTATGGCTACACCTTC,CATSRDRAVNYGYTF
NA,TRBV27,NA,16,TRBJ1-4,TGTGCCAGCAGTCCCCGTCCGGGGGGAATTTATGAAAAACTGTTTTTT,CASSPRPGGIYEKLFF
NA,TRBV6-6,NA,14,TRBJ2-5,TGTGCCAGCAGTTACGAGCGCCTCCAAGAGACCCAGTACTTC,CASSYERLQETQYF